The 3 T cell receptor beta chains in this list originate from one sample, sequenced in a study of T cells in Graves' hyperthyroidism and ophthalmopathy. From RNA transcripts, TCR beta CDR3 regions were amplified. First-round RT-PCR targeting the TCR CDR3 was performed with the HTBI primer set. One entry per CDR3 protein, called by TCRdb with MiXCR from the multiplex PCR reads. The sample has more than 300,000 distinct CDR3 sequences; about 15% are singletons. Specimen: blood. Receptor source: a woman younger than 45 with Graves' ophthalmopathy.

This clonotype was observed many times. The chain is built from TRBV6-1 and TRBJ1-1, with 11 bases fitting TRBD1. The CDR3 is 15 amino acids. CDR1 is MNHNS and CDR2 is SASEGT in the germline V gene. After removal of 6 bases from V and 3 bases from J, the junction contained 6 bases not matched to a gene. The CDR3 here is CASSPQGQGDTEAFF. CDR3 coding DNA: TGTGCCAGCAGCCCCCAGGGACAGGGGGACACTGAAGCTTTCTTT.

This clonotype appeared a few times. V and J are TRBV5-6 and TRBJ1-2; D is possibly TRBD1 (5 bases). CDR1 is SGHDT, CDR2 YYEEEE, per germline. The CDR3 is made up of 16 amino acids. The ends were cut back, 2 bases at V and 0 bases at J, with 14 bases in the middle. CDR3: CASSFQTGETNYGYTF. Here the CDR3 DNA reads TGTGCCAGCAGCTTCCAAACAGGCGAAACTAACTATGGCTACACCTTC. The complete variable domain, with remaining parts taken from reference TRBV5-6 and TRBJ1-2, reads DAGVTQSPTHLIKTRGQQVTLRCSPKSGHDTVSWYQQALGQGPQFIFQYYEEEERQRGNFPDRFSGHQFPNYSSELNVNALLLGDSALYLCASSFQTGETNYGYTFGSGTRLTVV.

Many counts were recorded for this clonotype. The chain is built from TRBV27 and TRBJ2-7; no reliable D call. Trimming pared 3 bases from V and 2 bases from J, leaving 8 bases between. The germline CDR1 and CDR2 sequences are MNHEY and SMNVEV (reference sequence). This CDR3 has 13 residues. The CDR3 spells CASSFAAPYEQYF. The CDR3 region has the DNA TGTGCCAGCAGTTTCGCAGCCCCCTACGAGCAGTACTTC.